Below, one TCR beta chain is given with its context. Its matching antigen is unknown. These data come from a study of human T cells and chemical hapten exposure. General study findings and limits: The formation of large CDR3 similarity clusters by expanded TCRs significantly exceeded that of controls. The presence of alopecia in the donors means their immune response may differ from healthy people's. The number of TCRs above 1 in 1000 frequency did not change after DPC sensitization. Positive correlation was observed between PT1 expanded TCR counts and patch test score.

TCRdb reprocessed the RACE reads with MiXCR, giving one entry per CDR3 protein. Altogether tens of thousands of distinct CDR3 sequences are present, nearly 10% being singletons, with the ten largest covering about 3.5%. The time point is: pre-sensitization, week 0. Treatment in this sample: therapeutic diphenylcyclopropenone sensitization with weekly scalp DPC. CDR1 and CDR2 from the germline V gene are SGHTA and FQGNSA. The CDR3 is 14 residues long. V lost 6 bases, J lost 6 bases, and 8 bases stayed unmatched. The receptor was derived from a woman between 35 and 50 years old with alopecia areata. Some clones in this sample may be carry-over from other donors' samples. Sequenced here: whole blood, sampled in connection with sensitization to the hapten diphenylcyclopropenone (DPC). The V gene is TRBV7-2, the J gene TRBJ2-1; 7 bases agree with TRBD2. The CDR3 DNA follows: TGTGCCAGCAGGATAACCTGGACTAGCAATGAGCAGTTCTTC. It yields the protein CASRITWTSNEQFF.